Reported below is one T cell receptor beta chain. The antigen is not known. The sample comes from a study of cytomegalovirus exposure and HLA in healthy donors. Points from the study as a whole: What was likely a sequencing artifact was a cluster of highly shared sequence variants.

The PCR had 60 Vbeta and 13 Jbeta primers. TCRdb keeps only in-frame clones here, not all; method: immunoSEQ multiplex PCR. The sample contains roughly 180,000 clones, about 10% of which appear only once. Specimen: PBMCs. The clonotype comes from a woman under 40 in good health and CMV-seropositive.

The CDR3 loop reads CASSAAGGSGNTIYF. CDR3 coding DNA: TGTGCCAGCAGCGCGGCCGGGGGCTCTGGAAACACCATATATTTT. The gene calls are TRBV7-2 and TRBJ1-3, with a weak D call TRBD1 (5 bases). V was clipped by 5 bases and J by 0 bases, with 11 bases between them. The germline V gene encodes CDR1 SGHTA and CDR2 FQGNSA. The CDR3 contains 15 residues.